This T cell receptor (beta chain) was observed in a study of blood T cell repertoires in COVID-19. The CDR3 totals 13 residues. Per the germline V gene, CDR1 is LNHDA and CDR2 is SQIVND (reference sequence). V lost 3 bases to trimming and J lost 7 bases, with 10 bases between them. The repertoire was sequenced with immunoSEQ multiplex PCR; TCRdb's copy has only in-frame clones and lacks some. Of under 150,000 clones in the sample, approximately 84% are singletons; the top ten hold about 18%. What was sequenced was peripheral blood. This receptor was obtained from a woman older than 75 with acute or convalescent COVID-19. The chain is built from TRBV19 and TRBJ2-4; D may be TRBD1 (5 bases). In nucleotides, the CDR3 is TGTGCCAGTAGTATGGCAGGGTCGAACATTCAGTACTTC. It yields the protein CASSMAGSNIQYF.